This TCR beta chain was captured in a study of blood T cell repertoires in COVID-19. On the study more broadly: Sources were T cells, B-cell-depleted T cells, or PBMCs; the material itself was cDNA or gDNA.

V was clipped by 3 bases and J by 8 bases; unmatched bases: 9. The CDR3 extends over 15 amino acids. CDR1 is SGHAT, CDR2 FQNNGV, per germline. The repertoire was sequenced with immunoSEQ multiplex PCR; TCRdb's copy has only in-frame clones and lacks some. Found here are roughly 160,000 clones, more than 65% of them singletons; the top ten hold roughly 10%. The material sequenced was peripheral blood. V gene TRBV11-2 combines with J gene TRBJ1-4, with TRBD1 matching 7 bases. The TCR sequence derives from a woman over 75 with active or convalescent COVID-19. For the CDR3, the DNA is TGTGCCAGCAGCTTTACAGGGGAATTTGGCGAAAAACTGTTTTTT. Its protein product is CASSFTGEFGEKLFF.